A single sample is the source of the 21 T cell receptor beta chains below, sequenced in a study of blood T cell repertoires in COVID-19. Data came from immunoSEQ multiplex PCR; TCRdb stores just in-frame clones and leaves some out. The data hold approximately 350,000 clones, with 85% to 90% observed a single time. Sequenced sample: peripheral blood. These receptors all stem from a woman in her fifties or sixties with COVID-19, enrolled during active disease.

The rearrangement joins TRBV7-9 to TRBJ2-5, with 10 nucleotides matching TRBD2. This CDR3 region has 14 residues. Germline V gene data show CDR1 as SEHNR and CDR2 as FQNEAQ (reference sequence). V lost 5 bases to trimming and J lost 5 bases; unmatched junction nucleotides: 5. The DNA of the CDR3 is TGTGCCAGCAGCGGAAGCGGGAGGGTGGAGACCCAGTACTTC. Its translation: CASSGSGRVETQYF.

In DNA, the CDR3 is TGCGCCAGCAGCCGCGGGGCGAATGAGCAGTTCTTC. Protein: CASSRGANEQFF. The chain joins TRBV5-1 to TRBJ2-1; D may be TRBD2 (6 bases). V lost 4 bases, J lost 7 bases, and 9 bases lay in between. The CDR3 extends over 12 amino acids. Germline V gene data show CDR1 as SGHRS and CDR2 as YFSETQ.

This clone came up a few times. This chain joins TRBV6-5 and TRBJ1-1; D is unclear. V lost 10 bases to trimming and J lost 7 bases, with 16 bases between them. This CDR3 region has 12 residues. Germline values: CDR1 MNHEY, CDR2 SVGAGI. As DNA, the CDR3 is TGTGCCACACGGAGGATGGAGTTTGAAGCTTTCTTT. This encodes CATRRMEFEAFF.

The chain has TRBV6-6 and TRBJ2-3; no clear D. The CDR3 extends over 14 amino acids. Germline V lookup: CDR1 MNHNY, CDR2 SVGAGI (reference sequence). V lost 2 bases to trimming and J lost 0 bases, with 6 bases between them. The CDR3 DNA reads TGTGCCAGCAGTTACGGCCAGAGCACAGATACGCAGTATTTT. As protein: CASSYGQSTDTQYF.

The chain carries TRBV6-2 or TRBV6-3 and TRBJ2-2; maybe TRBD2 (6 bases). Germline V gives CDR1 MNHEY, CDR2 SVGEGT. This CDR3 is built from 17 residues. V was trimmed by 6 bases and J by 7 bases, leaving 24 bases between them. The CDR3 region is CASSSPGGAESGGELFF. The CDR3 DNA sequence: TGTGCCAGCAGCTCACCCGGGGGAGCTGAGAGTGGCGGGGAGCTGTTTTTT.

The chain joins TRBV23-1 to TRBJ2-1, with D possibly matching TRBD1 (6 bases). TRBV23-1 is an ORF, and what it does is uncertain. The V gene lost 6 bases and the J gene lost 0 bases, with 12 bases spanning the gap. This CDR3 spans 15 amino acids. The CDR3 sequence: CASSRDISSYNEQFF. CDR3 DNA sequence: TGCGCCAGCAGCCGGGACATCAGCTCCTACAATGAGCAGTTCTTC.

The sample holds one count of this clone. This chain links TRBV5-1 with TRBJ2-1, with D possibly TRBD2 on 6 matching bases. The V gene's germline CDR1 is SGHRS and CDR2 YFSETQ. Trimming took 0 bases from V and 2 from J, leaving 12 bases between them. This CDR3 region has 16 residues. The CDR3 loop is CASSLAGLDAYNEQFF. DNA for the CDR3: TGCGCCAGCAGCTTGGCGGGACTGGACGCCTACAATGAGCAGTTCTTC. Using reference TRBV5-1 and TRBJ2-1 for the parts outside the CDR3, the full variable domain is KAGVTQTPRYLIKTRGQQVTLSCSPISGHRSVSWYQQTPGQGLQFLFEYFSETQRNKGNFPGRFSGRQFSNSRSEMNVSTLELGDSALYLCASSLAGLDAYNEQFFGPGTRLTVL.

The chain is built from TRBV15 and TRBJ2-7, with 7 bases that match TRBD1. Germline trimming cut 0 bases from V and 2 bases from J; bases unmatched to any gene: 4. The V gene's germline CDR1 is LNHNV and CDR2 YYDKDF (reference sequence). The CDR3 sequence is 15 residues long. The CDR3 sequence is CATSREQGSTYEQYF. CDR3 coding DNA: TGTGCCACCAGCAGAGAACAGGGGAGTACCTACGAGCAGTACTTC.

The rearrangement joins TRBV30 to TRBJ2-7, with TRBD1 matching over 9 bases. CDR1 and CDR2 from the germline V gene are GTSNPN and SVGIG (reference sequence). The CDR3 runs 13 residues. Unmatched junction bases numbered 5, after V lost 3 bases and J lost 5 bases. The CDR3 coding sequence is TGTGCCTGGAGGGGGGGACAGGGAAACGAGCAGTACTTC. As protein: CAWRGGQGNEQYF.

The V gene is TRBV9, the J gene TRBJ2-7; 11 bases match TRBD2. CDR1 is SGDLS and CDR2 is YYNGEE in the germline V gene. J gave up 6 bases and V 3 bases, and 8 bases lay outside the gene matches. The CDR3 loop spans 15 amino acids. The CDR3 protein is CASSGTTSGTGEQYF. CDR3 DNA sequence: TGTGCCAGCAGCGGGACGACTAGCGGGACTGGCGAGCAGTACTTC.

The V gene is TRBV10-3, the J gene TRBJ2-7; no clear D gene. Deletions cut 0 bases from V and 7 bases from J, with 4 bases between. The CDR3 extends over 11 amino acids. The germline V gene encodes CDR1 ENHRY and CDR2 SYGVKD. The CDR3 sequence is CAISESREQYF. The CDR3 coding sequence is TGTGCCATCAGTGAGTCGCGGGAGCAGTACTTC.

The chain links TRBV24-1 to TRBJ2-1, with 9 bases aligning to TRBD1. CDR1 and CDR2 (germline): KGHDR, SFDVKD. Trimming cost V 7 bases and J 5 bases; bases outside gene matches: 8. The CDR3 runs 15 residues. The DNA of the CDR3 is TGTGCCACCAGCATGGGCGGGACAGGGAACAATGAGCAGTTCTTC. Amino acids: CATSMGGTGNNEQFF.

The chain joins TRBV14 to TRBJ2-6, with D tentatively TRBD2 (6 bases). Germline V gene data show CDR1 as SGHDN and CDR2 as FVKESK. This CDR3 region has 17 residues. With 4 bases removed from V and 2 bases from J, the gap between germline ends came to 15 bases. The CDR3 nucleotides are TGTGCCAGCAGCCGTTCCGGGAGAATGGCTGGGGCCAACGTCCTGACTTTC. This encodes CASSRSGRMAGANVLTF.

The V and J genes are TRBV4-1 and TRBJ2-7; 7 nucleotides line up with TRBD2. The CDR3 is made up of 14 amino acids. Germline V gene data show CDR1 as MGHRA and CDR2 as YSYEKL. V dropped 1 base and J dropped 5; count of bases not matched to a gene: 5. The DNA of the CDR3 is TGCGCCAGCAGCCAAGGAGGGGAGGGAGACGAGCAGTACTTC. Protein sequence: CASSQGGEGDEQYF.

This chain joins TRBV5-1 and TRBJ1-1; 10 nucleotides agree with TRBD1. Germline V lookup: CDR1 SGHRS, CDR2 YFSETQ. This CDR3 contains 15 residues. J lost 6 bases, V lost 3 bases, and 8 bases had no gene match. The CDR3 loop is CASSSPGQGVPEAFF. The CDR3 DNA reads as TGCGCCAGCAGCTCGCCCGGACAGGGGGTTCCTGAAGCTTTCTTT.

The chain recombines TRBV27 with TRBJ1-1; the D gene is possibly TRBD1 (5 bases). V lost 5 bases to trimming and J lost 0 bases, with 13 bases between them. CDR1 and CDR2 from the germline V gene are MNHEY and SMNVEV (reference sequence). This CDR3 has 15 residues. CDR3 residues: CASSNYRRLNTEAFF. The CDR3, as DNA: TGTGCCAGCAGTAATTACAGGAGATTGAACACTGAAGCTTTCTTT.

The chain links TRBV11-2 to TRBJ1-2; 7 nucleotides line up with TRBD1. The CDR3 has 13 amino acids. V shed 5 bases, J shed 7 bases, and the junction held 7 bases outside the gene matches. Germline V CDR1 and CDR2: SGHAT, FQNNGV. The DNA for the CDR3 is TGTGCCAGCAGCCCTTCAACAGGGGCTGGCTACACCTTC. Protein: CASSPSTGAGYTF.

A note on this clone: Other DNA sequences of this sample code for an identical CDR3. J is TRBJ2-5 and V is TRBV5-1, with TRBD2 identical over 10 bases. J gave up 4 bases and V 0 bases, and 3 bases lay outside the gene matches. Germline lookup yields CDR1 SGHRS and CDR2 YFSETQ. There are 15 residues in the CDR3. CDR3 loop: CASSLGLAGAETQYF. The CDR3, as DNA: TGCGCCAGCAGCTTGGGGCTAGCGGGAGCAGAGACCCAGTACTTC.

CDR3 in amino acids: CASSPVGQLNTEAFF. The CDR3 nucleotides are TGTGCCAGCAGTCCAGTGGGACAGTTGAACACTGAAGCTTTCTTT. The chain is built from TRBV6-6 and TRBJ1-1, with TRBD1 matching over 7 bases. Germline trimming cut 5 bases from V and 0 bases from J; bases unmatched to any gene: 6. The CDR3 runs to 15 residues. The V gene's germline CDR1 is MNHNY and CDR2 SVGAGI (reference sequence).

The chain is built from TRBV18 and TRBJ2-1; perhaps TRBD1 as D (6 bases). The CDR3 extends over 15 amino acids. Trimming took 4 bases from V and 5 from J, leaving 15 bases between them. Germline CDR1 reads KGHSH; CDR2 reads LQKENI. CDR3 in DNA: TGTGCCAGCTCACGGCAGGGGCAGGGGAACAATGAGCAGTTCTTC. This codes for CASSRQGQGNNEQFF.

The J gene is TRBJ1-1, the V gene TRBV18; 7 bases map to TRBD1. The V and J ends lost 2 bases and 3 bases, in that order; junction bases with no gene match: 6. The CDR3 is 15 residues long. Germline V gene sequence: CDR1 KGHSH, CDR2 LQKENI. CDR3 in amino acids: CASSPSQGSDTEAFF. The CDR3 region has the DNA TGTGCCAGCTCACCATCACAGGGGTCAGACACTGAAGCTTTCTTT.